The sequence of this T cell receptor (beta chain) was determined in a study of shared clonotypes between healthy human individuals. In the case of this clone: Its antigen remains unidentified.

Sequencing was performed with immunoSEQ multiplex PCR; in TCRdb, only in-frame clones are kept and a portion is missing. Of about 2.1 million clones listed, 90% to 95% are singletons. Broader study findings: Sequencing depth was a factor that was expected to affect clonotype sharing among donors.

Cells designated naive CD8 were CD45RO-negative and were positively selected for CCR7, with terminally differentiated effector memory CD45RA+ cells excluded. The sequence was collected from a young man in good health. Some clones in this sample may be carry-over from other donors' samples. Specimen: naive CD8+ T cells from PBMCs.

The CDR3 DNA reads TGTGCCAGCAGCTCGGTGACGCCTCTAGGCGAGCAGTACTTC. This sequence encodes CASSSVTPLGEQYF. This chain uses TRBV7-9 with TRBJ2-7, with unresolved D. Germline V lookup: CDR1 SEHNR, CDR2 FQNEAQ (reference sequence). Trimming took 4 bases from V and 6 from J, leaving 16 bases between them. CDR3 length: 14 amino acids.